The rows below give T cell receptor beta chains drawn from one sample of a study of Ad26.COV2.S vaccination and SARS-CoV-2 variants. Data came from immunoSEQ multiplex PCR; TCRdb stores just in-frame clones and leaves some out. Here the sample spans about 440,000 clones, roughly 88% being singletons. The sequences come from peripheral blood, collected in a trial of Ad26.COV2.S vaccine versus placebo. Receptors originate from a person between 18 and 60 years old who received the Ad26.COV2.S COVID-19 vaccine or a placebo. Both conserved end residues are trimmed from each CDR3. Fields, in order: V gene, CDR3 protein.

TRBV6-6,ASIPEESRGEKLF
TRBV28,ASSSTSGQDNEQF
TRBV28,ASSPTWGPSEQY
TRBV10-3,AISESSKTQY
TRBV5-4,ASSRPPLEDTQY
TRBV5-1,ASSLFVLGPGQGLSMNTEAF
TRBV7-6,ASAWGAGKTEAF
TRBV28,ASSPQTGLEKLF
TRBV27,ASSLGGGSTKTQY
TRBV5-6,ASTIAGTLYEQY
TRBV27,ASSPLGLLAGLGNEQF
TRBV19,ASTGTGRNQPQH
TRBV28,ASSFGTSNYGYT
TRBV28,ASYAPGTGDGYT
TRBV27,ASSTSPGGYGNTIY
TRBV28,ASSLTGANTEAF
TRBV2,ATHGGLRGNTIY
TRBV7-2,ASSLRRGNQETQY
TRBV28,ASSLIGTGLEQY
TRBV4-2,ASSQDDPAGANVLT
TRBV5-1,ASRLGLANSYNEQF
TRBV7-3,ASSQGQQETQY
TRBV27,ASSLSIGAEAF
TRBV28,ASSLGLGGHEQY
TRBV30,AGGTAAYEQY
TRBV11-2,ASSLGSVNQPQH
TRBV7-2,ASCPGTGEETQY
TRBV5-1,ASSPTANSPLH
TRBV7-9,ASSLGRTSGNTIY
TRBV6-2/TRBV6-3,ASSYLTSGSAYEQY
TRBV6-5,ASRTSGGNEQF
TRBV14,ASSQGAFLNTQY
TRBV7-9,ASSLFPILAGFADTQY
TRBV18,ASSPRTSGTINTGELF
TRBV28,ASSFPGPNTGELF
TRBV21-1,ASKISGRAPEQY
TRBV28,ASGPGGGAAYEQY
TRBV6-5,ASEGSSYEQY
TRBV28,ASRDRTVTEAF
TRBV7-8,ASSFSGYYEQY
TRBV19,ASRTGIMNTEAF
TRBV7-9,ASSSYGLAGRKVSYEQY
TRBV6-4,ASSDSGREGLNEQF
TRBV4-1,ASSHRGGVAEAF
TRBV4-1,ASSQERGSFSYEQY
TRBV5-4,ASSSPGQGHEQY
TRBV3-1/TRBV3-2,ASSQGRRVAGELF
TRBV20-1,SASPLAGVTDTQY
TRBV7-9,ASSLDRGPTTDTQY
TRBV7-9,ASSPMRGKGEQY
TRBV11-2,ASSFGLVTDTQY
TRBV7-9,ASSSTGVGGYT
TRBV4-2,ASSQDGGTWGRGSQY
TRBV12-5,ASGLGLAGSLPNEQF
TRBV5-4,ASSPDRNYGYT
TRBV5-6,ASSFRREGRRELF
TRBV4-1,ASSQAGGSVYEQY